Following are 5 T cell receptor beta chains from one sample sequenced in a study of Graves' ophthalmopathy and Graves' hyperthyroidism (dated by TCRdb to the late 2010s). TCRdb lists the instrument as Illumina HiSeq 2000. TCR beta CDR3 regions were amplified from RNA transcripts for repertoire sequencing. A first-round RT-PCR used HTBI primers with the Qiagen OneStep RT-PCR kit, followed by a second-round multiplex PCR, size selection and purification. TCRdb applied fastp at Q25 and MiXCR to the public reads, then kept only in-frame beta chains. Every entry covers one CDR3 protein and lists the most common genes and DNA from its rows. The sample profile shows some 1.1 million distinct CDR3 sequences; 35% to 45% of them were found once. Around 10% of the sample comes from the top ten. Sequencing was done on a sample of peripheral blood or thyroid tissue (not recorded which). The receptors stem from an adult man with Graves' hyperthyroidism.

This rearrangement joins TRBV7-8 to TRBJ1-5, with 7 bases that match TRBD1. The CDR3 runs to 14 residues. The J segment lost 12 bases and the V segment lost 1 base, leaving 9 bases of the junction unmatched. In germline, CDR1 is SGHVS, CDR2 FQNEAQ. The CDR3 DNA sequence: TGTGCCAGCAGCTTAGGGGCAGGGGGGCGACTCCAGCATTTT. Residues: CASSLGAGGRLQHF.

V gene TRBV15 combines with J gene TRBJ1-2, with D perhaps TRBD1 (5 bases). Germline CDR1 is LNHNV and CDR2 is YYDKDF (reference sequence). The CDR3 is 15 residues long. V shed 2 bases and J shed 3 bases, with 13 bases lying between them. The chain's CDR3 is CATSRLFGTDYGYTF. Written as DNA, the CDR3 is TGTGCCACCAGCAGACTCTTTGGGACCGACTATGGCTACACCTTC. The variable domain in full, completed from reference TRBV15 and TRBJ1-2, reads DAMVIQNPRYQVTQFGKPVTLSCSQTLNHNVMYWYQQKSSQAPKLLFHYYDKDFNNEADTPDNFQSRRPNTSFCFLDIRSPGLGDTAMYLCATSRLFGTDYGYTFGSGTRLTVV.

This clonotype was recorded once. The genes are TRBV20-1 and TRBJ1-6; no clear D gene. Germline values: CDR1 DFQATT, CDR2 SNEGSKA (reference sequence). V was cut by 0 bases and J by 9 bases, with 15 bases left in between. The CDR3 runs 15 residues. Here the CDR3 reads CSAREIERRSSPLHF. The DNA for the CDR3 is TGCAGTGCTAGAGAAATAGAAAGGCGGAGTTCACCCCTCCACTTT.

This clonotype was counted ten times or more. The chain combines TRBV9 with TRBJ1-4, with D maybe TRBD1 (5 bases). Germline loops: CDR1 SGDLS, CDR2 YYNGEE. V lost 6 bases and J 0 bases, leaving 12 bases between the germline ends. The length of the CDR3 is 15 residues. The CDR3 DNA is TGTGCCAGCAACACAGGATCCGCAACTAATGAAAAACTGTTTTTT. Translated, it gives CASNTGSATNEKLFF. The full variable domain, completed using reference TRBV9 and TRBJ1-4, is DSGVTQTPKHLITATGQRVTLRCSPRSGDLSVYWYQQSLDQGLQFLIQYYNGEERAKGNILERFSAQQFPDLHSELNLSSLELGDSALYFCASNTGSATNEKLFFGSGTQLSVL.

There are many counts of this clonotype. CDR3 bases: TGTGCCGCCAGCAGTAAAAACAGTCTCCAAGAGACCCAGTACTTC. Its translation is CAASSKNSLQETQYF. The V and J genes are TRBV2 and TRBJ2-5; D not resolved. This CDR3 is built from 15 residues. Trimming removed 11 bases at V and 1 base at J, with 20 bases between. Per the germline V gene, CDR1 is SNHLY and CDR2 is FYNNEI.